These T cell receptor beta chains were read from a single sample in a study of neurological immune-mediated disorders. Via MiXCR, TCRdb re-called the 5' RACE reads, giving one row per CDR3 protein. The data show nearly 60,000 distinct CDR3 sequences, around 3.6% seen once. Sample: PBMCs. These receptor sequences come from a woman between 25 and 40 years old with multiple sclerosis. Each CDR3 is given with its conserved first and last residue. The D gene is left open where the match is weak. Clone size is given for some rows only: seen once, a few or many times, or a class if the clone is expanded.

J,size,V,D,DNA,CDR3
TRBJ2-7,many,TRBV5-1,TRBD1,TGCGCCAGCAGCTTGGAACCACAGGGGAACGTCGAGCAGTACTTC,CASSLEPQGNVEQYF
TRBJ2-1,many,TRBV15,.,TGTGCCACCAGCAGAGATTTGCGGGGATTGTTGTTCTTC,CATSRDLRGLLFF
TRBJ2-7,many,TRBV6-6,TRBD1,TGTGCCAGCAGGATACAGGGGAGCTACGAGCAGTACTTC,CASRIQGSYEQYF
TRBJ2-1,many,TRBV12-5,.,TGTGCTAGTGGTTTGACCCAGACTGGACGGAGCTCCTACAATGAGCAGTTCTTC,CASGLTQTGRSSYNEQFF
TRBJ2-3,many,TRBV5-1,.,TGCGCCAGCAGGGAGGGGGGGCCAGATACGCAGTATTTT,CASREGGPDTQYF
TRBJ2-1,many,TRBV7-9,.,TGTGCCAGCAGCTTAACATCCTCATTAATAGGATCCAATGAGCAGTTCTTC,CASSLTSSLIGSNEQFF
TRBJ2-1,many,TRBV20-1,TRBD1,TGCAGTGCCGGGGACAGATCAGTCTCCTACAATGAGCAGTTCTTC,CSAGDRSVSYNEQFF
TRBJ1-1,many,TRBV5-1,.,TGCGCCAGCAGCTCCCAGGGATCGGGGATAACCACTGAAGCTTTCTTT,CASSSQGSGITTEAFF
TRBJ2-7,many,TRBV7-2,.,TGTGCCAGCAGCTTAGAGGGGACCGCGGGCGAGCAGTACTTC,CASSLEGTAGEQYF
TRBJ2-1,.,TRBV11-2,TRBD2,TGTGCCAGCAGCTTAGGGCGGACTAGCGGGATTTTCGGGGATGAGCAGTTCTTC,CASSLGRTSGIFGDEQFF
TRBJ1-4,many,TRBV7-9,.,TGTGCCAGCAAAGCCGGGGTCGCAACTAATGAAAAACTGTTTTTT,CASKAGVATNEKLFF
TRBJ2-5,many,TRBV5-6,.,TGTGCCAGCAGCCCCCGGGGTCGCGAGACCCAGTACTTC,CASSPRGRETQYF
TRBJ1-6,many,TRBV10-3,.,TGTGCCATCAGTGACCCGGGACCGCAAAATTCACCCCTCCACTTT,CAISDPGPQNSPLHF
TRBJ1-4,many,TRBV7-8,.,TGTGCCAGCAGCAACCGAGGGGAAAAACTGTTTTTT,CASSNRGEKLFF
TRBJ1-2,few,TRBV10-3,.,TGTGCCATCAGTGGGAAGGACAGTTCCTATGGCTACACCTTC,CAISGKDSSYGYTF
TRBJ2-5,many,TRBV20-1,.,TGCAGTGCGTCAGGGGGGCGGCAGGTACAAGAGACCCAGTACTTC,CSASGGRQVQETQYF
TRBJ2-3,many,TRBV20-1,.,TGCAGTGCTATGGGACAGAGACAGCTCGGCGGGGGCACAGATACGCAGTATTTT,CSAMGQRQLGGGTDTQYF
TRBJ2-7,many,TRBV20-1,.,TGCAGTGGGACTGAGCAGGGCAAGCAGTACTTC,CSGTEQGKQYF
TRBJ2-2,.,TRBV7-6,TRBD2,TGTGCCAGCAGCACTAAAGCGGGGGGGCTGCCCGGGGAGCTGTTTTTT,CASSTKAGGLPGELFF
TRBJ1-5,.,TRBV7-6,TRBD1,TGTGCCAGCAGCCTAGACAGGGGCAGGAAGCCCCAGCATTTT,CASSLDRGRKPQHF
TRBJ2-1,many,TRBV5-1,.,TGCGCCAGCAGCTTGGCGTCAGGGGTGGTCAATGAGCAGTTCTTC,CASSLASGVVNEQFF
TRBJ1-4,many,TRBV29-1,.,TGCAGCATCGCTGAAGCACCTAATGAAAAACTGTTTTTT,CSIAEAPNEKLFF
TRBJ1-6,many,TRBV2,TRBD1,TGTGCCAGCAGTGTCCAGGGGGATAATTCACCCCTCCACTTT,CASSVQGDNSPLHF
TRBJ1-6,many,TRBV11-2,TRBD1,TGTGCCAGCAGCGCCAGGACAGGGGATAATTCACCCCTCCACTTT,CASSARTGDNSPLHF